The clone carrying this T cell receptor (beta chain) was detected a few times. Antigen: not known. The source of the sample is a study of T-cell reconstitution after alpha-beta-depleted transplantation in children. General study results and limits: Surviving recipient T cells and thymic progenitors accounted for the high day-60 TCRbeta diversity observed in some patients. Newly generated T cells supplied most T-cell counts and diversity one year post-transplant. About two months after transplant, alpha-beta T cells reportedly came from several hundred expanded graft clones.

The library targeted TCRbeta and was prepared with unique molecular identifiers. TCRdb re-analysed the PCR reads in MiXCR, keeping a single row per CDR3 protein. Among about 48,000 distinct CDR3 sequences listed, 5.5% to 7.5% were seen once. Germline assignment: CDR1 MDHEN and CDR2 SYDVKM. This CDR3 is built from 14 residues. Trimming left V 10 bases short and J 0 bases short, with 13 bases between. This sample comprised PBMCs, mostly from graft donor cells, obtained 60 days after TCRalphabeta/CD19-depleted stem cell transplant. This receptor was taken from a female patient aged 2-9 years who had a stem cell transplant for aplastic anemia, so the T cells may come from the graft donor. The chain has TRBV28 and TRBJ1-5, with D perhaps TRBD1 (5 bases). The CDR3, as DNA: TGTGCCACCGAAAGGGGAGTTAGCAATCAGCCCCAGCATTTT. This encodes CATERGVSNQPQHF.